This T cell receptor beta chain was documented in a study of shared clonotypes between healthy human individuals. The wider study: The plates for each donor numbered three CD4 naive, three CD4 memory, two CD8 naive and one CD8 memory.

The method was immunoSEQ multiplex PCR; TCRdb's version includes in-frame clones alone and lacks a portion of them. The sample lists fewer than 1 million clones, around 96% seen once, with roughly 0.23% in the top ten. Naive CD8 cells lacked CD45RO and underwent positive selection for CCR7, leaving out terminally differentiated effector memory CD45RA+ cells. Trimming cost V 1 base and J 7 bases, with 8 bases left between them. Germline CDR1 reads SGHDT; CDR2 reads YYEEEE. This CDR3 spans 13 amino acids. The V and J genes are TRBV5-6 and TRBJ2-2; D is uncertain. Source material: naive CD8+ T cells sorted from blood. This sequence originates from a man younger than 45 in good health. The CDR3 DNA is TGTGCCAGCAGCTTGCTTATGGACGGGGAGCTGTTTTTT. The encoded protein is CASSLLMDGELFF.